The rows below give T cell receptor beta chains drawn from one sample of a study of human T cells and chemical hapten exposure. TCRdb redid the calling of the RACE reads with MiXCR, one entry per CDR3 protein. There are about 85,000 distinct CDR3 sequences in the sample; 8.5% occur only once, and 2.5% to 3% lies in the top ten. The sample was whole blood, taken in connection with sensitization to the hapten diphenylcyclopropenone (DPC). The source is a man between 35 and 55 years old with alopecia areata. Some clones in this sample may be carry-over from other donors' samples. CDR3s include the opening cysteine and the closing phenylalanine or tryptophan. D genes are given only for firm matches. Clone sizes are given selectively: once, few, many, or a class where the clone is expanded.

>TRBV6-2/TRBV6-3|TRBJ2-4|few|NA
TGTGCCAGCAGTTCTGGCGGGAGTAGGGGGGACATTCAGTACTTC
CASSSGGSRGDIQYF
>TRBV6-2/TRBV6-3|TRBJ2-2|many|TRBD2
TGTGCCAGCAGTCCCGGGACTAGCCGGGGCGGGGAGCTGTTTTTT
CASSPGTSRGGELFF
>TRBV6-1|TRBJ2-1|NA|NA
TGTACCAGCAGTGAAGCTGCAGACACCGGTCGCCATGAGCAGTTCTTC
CTSSEAADTGRHEQFF
>TRBV6-2/TRBV6-3|TRBJ2-1|many|NA
TGTGCCAGCAGTCGGCTGGGGGATGAGCAGTTCTTC
CASSRLGDEQFF
>TRBV24-1|TRBJ1-5|NA|TRBD1
TGTGCCACCAGCCTGACAGGGACAGGCAATCAGCCCCAGCATTTT
CATSLTGTGNQPQHF
>TRBV7-2|TRBJ2-3|few|NA
TGTGCCAGCAGCTTAGTCGGGGCGTCCACAGATACGCAGTATTTT
CASSLVGASTDTQYF
>TRBV7-9|TRBJ2-5|NA|NA
TGTGCCAGCAGCTTATTCCAGGGGGGGACCCAGTACTTC
CASSLFQGGTQYF
>TRBV5-4|TRBJ2-3|medium-sized|TRBD1
TGTGCCAGCAGCATGGGACAGGGCAGGACAGATACGCAGTATTTT
CASSMGQGRTDTQYF
>TRBV2|TRBJ1-3|few|NA
TGTGCCAGCAGCTCGGACACCTCTGGAAACACCATATATTTT
CASSSDTSGNTIYF
>TRBV7-2|TRBJ2-3|NA|TRBD1
TGTGCCAGCAGCCTAGGCGGGACAGGGGGCACAGATACGCAGTATTTT
CASSLGGTGGTDTQYF
>TRBV11-2|TRBJ2-1|few|NA
TGTGCCAGCATCATGGGGTCCTCAGGTAATGAGCAGTTCTTC
CASIMGSSGNEQFF
>TRBV7-9|TRBJ1-1|NA|NA
TGTGCCAGCAGCCAGACGGGGACCTCTGAAGCTTTCTTT
CASSQTGTSEAFF
>TRBV30|TRBJ2-3|NA|TRBD2
TGTGCCTGGACTGGACTAGCAGCCCTAAATACGCAGTATTTT
CAWTGLAALNTQYF
>TRBV9|TRBJ2-7|NA|NA
TGTGCCAGCAGCGTAGGTGGTAGCTTCTACGAGCAGTACTTC
CASSVGGSFYEQYF
>TRBV9|TRBJ2-7|NA|TRBD1
TGTGCCAGCAGCGTAGATCCCGGGACAGCCTACGAGCAGTACTTC
CASSVDPGTAYEQYF
>TRBV7-6|TRBJ1-6|many|NA
TGTGCCAGCAGCTCCGGGACCTATAATTCACCCCTCCACTTT
CASSSGTYNSPLHF
>TRBV6-5|TRBJ2-7|few|NA
TGTGCCAGCTCAACCGGGACGGAGACCTACGAGCAGTACTTC
CASSTGTETYEQYF
>TRBV7-2|TRBJ2-7|few|TRBD2
TGTGCCAGCAGCTTAAGTGTTTCTGGACTAGCGGGGGGAAGCTCCTACGAGCAGTACTTC
CASSLSVSGLAGGSSYEQYF
>TRBV14|TRBJ2-3|many|NA
TGTGCCAGCAGCCAAGAATGGGAAGATACGCAGTATTTT
CASSQEWEDTQYF
>TRBV9|TRBJ2-3|few|NA
TGTGCCAGCAGCGTAGGACTGACTAGCACAGATACGCAGTATTTT
CASSVGLTSTDTQYF
>TRBV6-6|TRBJ1-5|NA|NA
TGTGCCAGCAGCCGTACCAACGAGCCCCAGCATTTT
CASSRTNEPQHF
>TRBV28|TRBJ2-7|few|TRBD1
TGTGCCAGCAGTTTATTCCCGGGACAGGGTGGAGGCTACGAGCAGTACTTC
CASSLFPGQGGGYEQYF
>TRBV6-5|TRBJ1-6|many|NA
TGTGCCAGCAGTCCCGACTTTAACTCACCCCTCCACTTT
CASSPDFNSPLHF
>TRBV5-1|TRBJ2-4|many|NA
TGCGCCAGCAGCTGTCCGAGAATTTGCCCGAACATTCAGTACTTC
CASSCPRICPNIQYF
>TRBV5-1|TRBJ2-5|NA|TRBD2
TGCGCCAGCACTAGCGGGGGCTTCCAAGAGACCCAGTACTTC
CASTSGGFQETQYF
>TRBV6-5|TRBJ1-1|many|NA
TGTGCCAGCAGTTATGACGGGATCGGGGCAGGGGACTCAAAAGCTTTCTTT
CASSYDGIGAGDSKAFF
>TRBV19|TRBJ2-2|few|TRBD2
TGTGCCAGTAGTCCCCTAGCGGCGAACACCGGGGAGCTGTTTTTT
CASSPLAANTGELFF
>TRBV7-8|TRBJ1-1|NA|NA
TGTGCCAGCAGCTTAAGGGCCGGGGGCGCCGGGAACACTGAAGCTTTCTTT
CASSLRAGGAGNTEAFF
>TRBV7-9|TRBJ2-5|NA|NA
TGTGCCAGCAGCTTAGTAATTGAGACCCAGTACTTC
CASSLVIETQYF
>TRBV6-2/TRBV6-3|TRBJ1-1|NA|TRBD1
TGTGCCAGCAGTTTCGGGACAGTGAACACTGAAGCTTTCTTT
CASSFGTVNTEAFF
>TRBV28|TRBJ2-3|many|TRBD2
TGTGCCAGCAGTTCACCATCCGGGACTAGCGGGGGTGGTACGCAGTATTTT
CASSSPSGTSGGGTQYF
>TRBV2|TRBJ2-1|few|TRBD2
TGTGCCAGCAGTGAAGATGGGCTAGCGGGAGTGTATGAGCAGTTCTTC
CASSEDGLAGVYEQFF
>TRBV6-6|TRBJ2-1|NA|NA
TGTGCCAGCAGTTACTCTCGCCATGAGCAGTTCTTC
CASSYSRHEQFF
>TRBV5-4|TRBJ2-2|NA|NA
TGTGCCAGCAGGGGGCTAGCGGACAGCACCGGGGAGCTGTTTTTT
CASRGLADSTGELFF
>TRBV15|TRBJ2-6|NA|NA
TGTGCCACCAGCAGAGAAGTTGGGACTTCCGGGGCCAACGTCCTGACTTTC
CATSREVGTSGANVLTF
>TRBV27|TRBJ2-1|few|TRBD2
TGTGCCAGCAGTTTTAGTTGGACTAGCGGGAGTAATGAGCAGTTCTTC
CASSFSWTSGSNEQFF
>TRBV16|TRBJ1-1|NA|NA
TGTGCCAGCAGCCAGCCGGACAGCCCCCAATGGGACACTGAAGCTTTCTTT
CASSQPDSPQWDTEAFF
>TRBV18|TRBJ1-3|many|NA
TGTGCCAGCTCACCTCGAGGGGCTAGCTCTGGAAACACCATATATTTT
CASSPRGASSGNTIYF
>TRBV29-1|TRBJ1-5|many|TRBD1
TGCAGCGTTAAGGGGGCCGGCAATCAGCCCCAGCATTTT
CSVKGAGNQPQHF
>TRBV6-5|TRBJ2-5|many|NA
TGTGCCAGCGTCCGGACACCAGAAGAGACCCAGTACTTC
CASVRTPEETQYF
>TRBV6-5|TRBJ2-3|NA|TRBD2
TGTGCCAGCAGGGAAACCAGCGGGAGCATTGCAGATACGCAGTATTTT
CASRETSGSIADTQYF
>TRBV5-1|TRBJ2-3|few|NA
TGCGCCAGCAGCCTGAGGGGGGCTAGCACAGATACGCAGTATTTT
CASSLRGASTDTQYF
>TRBV7-9|TRBJ2-3|many|NA
TGTGCCAGCAGCGAAGGGGGTTCCTTGGGGACGCAGTATTTT
CASSEGGSLGTQYF